This T cell receptor beta chain came from a study of early T cells in non-severe SARS-CoV-2 infection. TCRdb itself ran the 5' RACE reads through MiXCR, one entry per CDR3 protein. The data show some 80,000 distinct CDR3 sequences, around 10% seen once. The germline V and J ends were trimmed by 3 bases and 8 bases, with 15 bases remaining between them. The CDR3 contains 13 residues. The V gene's germline CDR1 is DFQATT and CDR2 SNEGSKA (reference sequence). Ten or more counts support this clonotype. The starting material was whole blood, obtained at baseline. The TCR sequence derives from an adult who was a healthcare worker with PCR-confirmed SARS-CoV-2 infection or an uninfected control (not recorded which). The donor label of this sample is uncertain. The V gene is TRBV20-1, the J gene TRBJ2-3; D uncertain. CDR3 nucleotide sequence: TGCAGTGCTAGCCCCCCCGCAGGCGGTACGCAGTATTTT. Its translation is CSASPPAGGTQYF.